This TCR beta chain was documented in a study of T cells after yellow fever vaccination. Study in general: Researchers used SMART-Seq v4 Ultra Low Input to prepare fractions that had low cell numbers.

As TCR cDNA was made by 5'RACE template switching, a universal primer site and UMIs were added. TCRdb itself ran the 5' RACE reads through MiXCR, one entry per CDR3 protein. This sample carries about 360,000 distinct CDR3 sequences, about 6.2% of them seen once, and the ten largest clones take 15%. Findings and caveats of the study: In FACS-sorted repertoires, abundant clonotypes from the bulk population could appear as contaminants.

With regard to this clonotype: The target antigen is unknown.

Germline-derived CDR1 and CDR2 are SGDLS and YYNGEE. V was clipped by 3 bases and J by 12 bases; unmatched bases: 7. This CDR3 region has 13 residues. V and J are TRBV9 and TRBJ2-1; 9 positions agree with TRBD2. This sample comprised PBMCs, obtained 5 days after the yellow fever booster vaccination. The TCR was taken from a man under 40 who received the YFV17D yellow fever vaccine. The CDR3 loop is CASSDPGLASQFF. The CDR3 DNA reads TGTGCCAGCAGCGACCCGGGACTAGCATCGCAGTTCTTC.